This T cell receptor (beta chain) derives from a study of post-analysis software for immune sequencing data. About the study: Recorded disease courses covered relapsing-remitting, secondary progressive and progressive-relapsing multiple sclerosis. Some patients had no subtype annotation.

Turning to this clonotype: As yet, its antigen is unknown.

Study outcomes and limitations: By F measure, strong co-clustering occurred among samples prepared in the same batch. Patients carried several TRBV segments more frequently than controls did, and TRBV5-6, TRBV5-1 and TRBV20-1 were among them.

Incorporated into the TCR beta cDNA libraries were unique molecular identifiers, which served to reduce PCR and sequencing biases. TCRdb analysed the PCR reads with MiXCR anew, one entry per CDR3 protein. The sample lists more than 500,000 distinct CDR3 sequences; around a third were seen once. Germline CDR1 reads SQVTM; CDR2 reads ANQGSEA. The CDR3 is made up of 12 amino acids. Trimming at V came to 8 bases and at J to 5 bases, leaving 8 bases not matched to a gene. The chain carries TRBV29-1 and TRBJ2-5, with TRBD1 identical over 7 bases. Sequenced input: blood. This sequence was found in a girl under 18 with multiple sclerosis. The CDR3 sequence is CSTRRGQETQYF. Here the CDR3 DNA reads TGCAGCACGCGACGGGGACAGGAGACCCAGTACTTC.